This entry lists 30 T cell receptor beta chains sequenced from one sample in a study of CD8 T cells in ankylosing spondylitis. Using its own MiXCR run on the 5' RACE reads, TCRdb lists one record per CDR3 protein. Of 200,000 to 300,000 distinct CDR3 sequences listed, under 30% are singletons. Sequencing was done on a sample of blood, either unsorted or a sorted T cell fraction (not recorded which). The receptors come from a male donor with ankylosing spondylitis or in good health (not recorded which).

This clonotype was detected many times. The chain recombines TRBV11-2 with TRBJ2-5; D is unclear. Between the trimmed V and J ends, which lost 3 bases and 10 bases, there was a span of 9 bases. CDR1 is SGHAT, CDR2 FQNNGV, per germline. There are 11 residues in the CDR3. CDR3 loop: CASSLGWDQYF. The CDR3 region has the DNA TGTGCCAGCAGCTTGGGGTGGGACCAGTACTTC.

This clonotype was counted ten times or more. The V gene is TRBV20-1, the J gene TRBJ2-5; 8 bases are shared with TRBD2. The CDR3 sequence is 15 residues long. In germline, CDR1 is DFQATT, CDR2 SNEGSKA (reference sequence). V trimming: 3 bases; J trimming: 4 bases; junction bases outside the gene matches: 10. CDR3 DNA: TGCAGTGCTAGCGGACGTGGACTAGCTCTAGAGACCCAGTACTTC. Protein product: CSASGRGLALETQYF.

The V call is TRBV10-2, the J call TRBJ2-5, with 10 bases lining up with TRBD2. Germline V lookup: CDR1 WSHSY, CDR2 SAAADI. The V segment lost 4 bases and the J segment 4 bases; nucleotides outside the gene matches: 15. The CDR3 is 18 residues long. The DNA of the CDR3 is TGCGCCAGCAGTGGCCCCACCCTTAGCGGGGGGTCCCGAGAGACCCAGTACTTC. Translation gives CASSGPTLSGGSRETQYF.

This clonotype has more than one count but fewer than ten. The rearrangement joins TRBV20-1 to TRBJ2-3, with 11 positions matching TRBD2. This CDR3 is built from 15 residues. Trimming cost V 1 base and J 2 bases; bases outside gene matches: 2. Germline V CDR1 and CDR2: DFQATT, SNEGSKA (reference sequence). CDR3 protein: CSARGSGGATDTQYF. In DNA, the CDR3 is TGCAGTGCTAGAGGTAGCGGGGGGGCCACAGATACGCAGTATTTT.

Many counts were recorded for this clonotype. The junction and the germline gene differ at one end; a read error may be behind it. The rearrangement joins TRBV12-3 or TRBV12-4 to TRBJ1-1; D gene ambiguous. There are 13 residues in the CDR3. This CDR3 is CASSLGENTEAFF. The CDR3 coding sequence is TGCGCCAGCAGCTTAGGAGAGAACACTGAAGCTTTCTTT.

At least ten counts were recorded for this clonotype. This chain joins TRBV6-5 and TRBJ1-3; D not resolved. CDR3 length equals 13 residues. From germline, CDR1 is MNHEY and CDR2 SVGAGI. Trimming took off 2 bases at V and 3 bases at J, with 5 bases between the two ends. This CDR3 is CASSYGVGNTIYF. In DNA, the CDR3 is TGTGCCAGCAGTTACGGGGTTGGAAACACCATATATTTT.

The J gene is TRBJ2-1, the V gene TRBV10-3, with 13 nucleotides matching TRBD2. CDR1 ENHRY and CDR2 SYGVKD come from the germline V gene. The V and J ends lost 6 bases and 5 bases, in that order; junction bases with no gene match: 4. The CDR3 is 15 amino acids. Here the CDR3 DNA reads TGTGCCATCAGCCTTACTAGCGGGGGGGACAATGAGCAGTTCTTC. This translates into CAISLTSGGDNEQFF.

The rearrangement links TRBV10-3 to TRBJ2-7, with D possibly being TRBD1 (6 bases). The germline V and J ends were trimmed by 10 bases and 1 base, with 11 bases remaining between them. Germline loops: CDR1 ENHRY, CDR2 SYGVKD. The CDR3 has 12 amino acids. The DNA of the CDR3 is TGTGCCACCGCGGACAGTTCCTACGAGCAGTACTTC. Amino acids: CATADSSYEQYF.

This clonotype was seen more than once but under ten times. In DNA form, the CDR3 reads TGTGCTAGTGGTTTGGATCCAATTGCTGAAGCTTTCTTT. Residues: CASGLDPIAEAFF. V gene TRBV12-5 combines with J gene TRBJ1-1; D gene ambiguous. Germline loops: CDR1 LGHNT, CDR2 FRNRAP. Trimming pared 1 base from V and 6 bases from J, leaving 9 bases between. The CDR3 spans 13 residues.

This clonotype has at least ten counts. The chain couples TRBV20-1 to TRBJ2-1, with 10 bases aligning to TRBD1. The germline V gene encodes CDR1 DFQATT and CDR2 SNEGSKA (reference sequence). Trimming took 3 bases from V and 7 from J; bases not matched to a gene: 3. The CDR3 sequence is 13 residues long. CDR3 DNA: TGCAGTGCTAGGGGGGACAGGGGAAATGAGCAGTTCTTC. Encoded protein: CSARGDRGNEQFF.

This clonotype was seen a few times. The genes are TRBV4-1 and TRBJ2-1; 10 positions match TRBD2. The CDR3 sequence is 15 residues long. J lost 13 bases, V lost 1 base, and 10 bases had no gene match. Germline V gene data show CDR1 as MGHRA and CDR2 as YSYEKL. The CDR3 nucleotides read TGCGCCAGCAGCCAAGGAGCAGCGGGGGGGCTTGGACAGTTCTTC. It is translated as CASSQGAAGGLGQFF.

This clonotype was recorded many times. The chain carries TRBV29-1 and TRBJ2-7, with D possibly matching TRBD2 (5 bases). The CDR3 length is 15 residues. V lost 5 bases and J lost 0, with 17 bases in between. Germline CDR1 SQVTM, CDR2 ANQGSEA. In nucleotides, the CDR3 is TGCAGCGTTTCCACCGCACCGGGGAACTCCTACGAGCAGTACTTC. This gives the protein CSVSTAPGNSYEQYF.

Only a few counts were recorded for this clonotype. The gene calls are TRBV20-1 and TRBJ1-4, with TRBD1 matching over 8 bases. The V gene end was trimmed by 5 bases and the J gene end by 7 bases; junction bases not matched to a gene: 6. Germline V gives CDR1 DFQATT, CDR2 SNEGSKA (reference sequence). This CDR3 has 13 residues. The CDR3 is CSAGQGIGEKLFF. The CDR3 DNA reads TGCAGTGCTGGACAGGGCATCGGTGAAAAACTGTTTTTT.

The chain links TRBV10-3 to TRBJ1-4; D uncertain. Trimming left V 6 bases short and J 6 bases short, with 17 bases between. The CDR3 has 15 amino acids. CDR1 ENHRY and CDR2 SYGVKD come from the germline V gene. CDR3 nucleotide sequence: TGTGCCATCAGCTCCCACCGAGTGGCCCATGAAAAACTGTTTTTT. Its protein product is CAISSHRVAHEKLFF.

This clonotype has ten or more counts. The chain couples TRBV11-2 to TRBJ2-5; weak D call: TRBD1 (5 bases). The CDR3 sequence is 14 residues long. V lost 7 bases, J lost 3 bases, and 15 bases lay in between. Germline CDR1 and CDR2: SGHAT and FQNNGV. CDR3 protein: CASTTTKGKETQYF. The CDR3 nucleotides are TGTGCCAGCACCACCACCAAGGGGAAAGAGACCCAGTACTTC.

A few counts support this clonotype. The rearrangement uses TRBV6-5 and TRBJ2-5, with D possibly matching TRBD2 (5 bases). Germline CDR1 reads MNHEY; CDR2 reads SVGAGI. V lost 0 bases to trimming and J lost 9 bases, with 14 bases between them. CDR3 size: 14 residues. The CDR3, as DNA: TGTGCCAGCAGTTACTCGAATAGATGGGAGCCCCAGTACTTC. Amino acid sequence: CASSYSNRWEPQYF.

This clonotype was counted at least ten times. V is TRBV10-3 and J is TRBJ1-6; 8 nucleotides agree with TRBD1. J was trimmed by 4 bases and V by 3 bases; bases with no gene match: 5. CDR3 length: 16 residues. Looked up from germline, CDR1 is ENHRY and CDR2 is SYGVKD. The CDR3: CAISDRTGYYNSPLHF. CDR3 nucleotide sequence: TGTGCCATCAGTGACCGGACAGGGTATTATAATTCACCCCTCCACTTT.

The genes are TRBV20-1 and TRBJ1-1; D is perhaps TRBD1 (6 bases). The CDR3 runs 14 residues. Trimming removed 3 bases from V and 5 bases from J, with 16 bases in between. Per germline, CDR1 DFQATT and CDR2 SNEGSKA (reference sequence). The CDR3 protein is CSASEGGPKTEAFF. In DNA, the CDR3 is TGCAGTGCTAGTGAAGGGGGGCCCAAGACTGAAGCTTTCTTT.

This clonotype was counted ten times or more. The V and J genes are TRBV7-9 and TRBJ1-6; the match to TRBD1 covers 7 bases. The CDR3 runs 14 residues. CDR1 and CDR2 from the germline V gene are SEHNR and FQNEAQ (reference sequence). With 2 bases clipped from V and 5 bases from J, the junction kept 0 bases outside the gene matches. CDR3 DNA: TGTGCCAGCAGCTTACAGGGGGATAATTCACCCCTCCACTTT. It specifies CASSLQGDNSPLHF.

This clonotype was found many times. The chain carries TRBV12-3 or TRBV12-4 and TRBJ2-5; the D gene is possibly TRBD1 (5 bases). This CDR3 is built from 14 residues. The germline V and J ends were trimmed by 4 bases and 4 bases, with 13 bases remaining between them. Here the CDR3 reads CASSYPPRGETQYF. The CDR3 DNA sequence: TGTGCCAGCAGTTACCCACCTAGGGGAGAGACCCAGTACTTC.

Ten or more counts support this clonotype. The chain couples TRBV2 to TRBJ1-1; D is ambiguous. V lost 4 bases to trimming and J lost 10 bases, with 10 bases between them. CDR1 is SNHLY and CDR2 is FYNNEI in the germline V gene. CDR3 length: 11 amino acids. CDR3 sequence: CASSARAGAFF. The CDR3 nucleotides read TGTGCCAGCAGTGCAAGAGCGGGAGCTTTCTTT.

This clonotype was observed at least ten times. J is TRBJ2-1 and V is TRBV7-6, with 9 bases matching TRBD1. Germline assignment: CDR1 SGHVS and CDR2 FNYEAQ. The junction had 7 bases not matched to a gene; V was cut back by 1 base and J by 6 bases. CDR3 length equals 16 residues. The chain's CDR3 is CASSLEYRGRVNEQFF. DNA for the CDR3: TGTGCCAGCAGCTTAGAGTACAGGGGGCGCGTCAATGAGCAGTTCTTC.

This clonotype was seen ten or more times. The V call is TRBV20-1, the J call TRBJ2-5; TRBD2 aligns across 8 bases. With 3 bases clipped from V and 3 bases from J, the junction kept 3 bases outside the gene matches. Germline V gene lookup returns CDR1 DFQATT and CDR2 SNEGSKA (reference sequence). The CDR3 length is 13 residues. CDR3 coding DNA: TGCAGTGCTAGGGCGGGGGGCGAAGAGACCCAGTACTTC. This codes for CSARAGGEETQYF.

V is TRBV20-1 and J is TRBJ1-2; D is unresolved. Germline CDR1 DFQATT, CDR2 SNEGSKA (reference sequence). The CDR3 totals 10 residues. Trimming cost V 5 bases and J 14 bases, with 15 bases left between them. CDR3 residues: CSALDLQGTF. The CDR3 region has the DNA TGCAGTGCTCTAGACCTTCAAGGGACCTTC.

This clonotype was seen a handful of times. This chain joins TRBV6-5 and TRBJ1-2; 8 bases match TRBD1. In germline, CDR1 is MNHEY, CDR2 SVGAGI. Losses at the gene ends were 0 bases for V and 0 bases for J; bases not matched to a gene: 12. This CDR3 spans 19 amino acids. In DNA, the CDR3 is TGTGCCAGCAGTTACTCGAATAGGGGACAGGTGTCTTCTAACTATGGCTACACCTTC. Translated: CASSYSNRGQVSSNYGYTF.

The V gene is TRBV7-6, the J gene TRBJ2-2; D unresolved. Germline V gives CDR1 SGHVS, CDR2 FNYEAQ. This CDR3 contains 14 residues. V was trimmed by 1 base and J by 1 base, leaving 4 bases between them. The CDR3 loop reads CASSLELNTGELFF. The CDR3 DNA sequence: TGTGCCAGCAGCTTAGAATTGAACACCGGGGAGCTGTTTTTT.

In this sample, this clonotype turned up a few times. This chain's CDR3 is CAIRDRGRDTQYF. DNA for the CDR3: TGTGCCATCAGGGACAGGGGGCGGGATACGCAGTATTTT. The chain couples TRBV28 to TRBJ2-3; 12 bases match TRBD1. Trimming removed 10 bases from V and 6 bases from J; junction bases left unmatched: 5. The CDR3 runs to 13 residues. Germline CDR1 MDHEN, CDR2 SYDVKM.

This clonotype was observed at least ten times. The chain recombines TRBV10-2 with TRBJ1-4; 8 positions agree with TRBD1. The CDR3 covers 15 residues. Losses at the gene ends were 8 bases for V and 0 bases for J; bases not matched to a gene: 5. CDR1 and CDR2 (germline): WSHSY, SAAADI. The CDR3 DNA sequence: TGCGCCAGCTGGACAGGGCTCCCAACTAATGAAAAACTGTTTTTT. Translation gives CASWTGLPTNEKLFF.

This clonotype was seen repeatedly, ten times or more. The V call is TRBV4-2, the J call TRBJ2-3; 12 bases are a match to TRBD2. Germline CDR1 is LGHNA and CDR2 is YNFKEQ. The CDR3 has 17 amino acids. V was clipped by 3 bases and J by 2 bases; unmatched bases: 6. The CDR3 DNA reads TGTGCCAGCAGCCATCAATCTAGCGGGGGGGTCACAGATACGCAGTATTTT. Protein product: CASSHQSSGGVTDTQYF.

This clonotype occurred a few times. The chain is built from TRBV20-1 and TRBJ1-5; possibly TRBD1 for D (6 bases). The CDR3 contains 14 residues. Germline loops: CDR1 DFQATT, CDR2 SNEGSKA (reference sequence). The V end was cut by 1 base, the J end by 6 bases, with 13 bases between. CDR3 sequence (DNA): TGCAGTGCTAGAGTCGGACAGTCGGGTCAGCCCCAGCATTTT. Translation gives CSARVGQSGQPQHF.